This T cell receptor (beta chain) was retrieved from a study of blood T cells in healthy people across ages. Overall study results and limits: In the absence of known donor CMV status, changes in expanded clonotypes were possibly confounded.

The CDR3 length is 14 residues. From germline, CDR1 is ENHRY and CDR2 SYGVKD. Every sample gave at least 6 micrograms of total RNA when it was extracted. As to this clonotype: The antigen is unknown.

For the second PCR, which ran for roughly 7 to 11 cycles, a sample-barcoded 5' primer and a J-beta primer mix were used. TCRdb re-analysed the 5' RACE reads in MiXCR, keeping a single row per CDR3 protein. The sample records over 1,200,000 distinct CDR3 sequences, approximately 60% being singletons. The gene calls are TRBV10-3 and TRBJ2-5, with TRBD2 matching over 8 bases. The J call is in doubt because the DNA end fits TRBJ2-7 better. This receptor was identified in a man in his late teens or twenties in good health. Sequencing was performed on blood. Here the CDR3 DNA reads TGTGCCATCAGCGGGGGGGCTCAGCCTTACGAGCAGTACTTC. Its translation is CAISGGAQPYEQYF.